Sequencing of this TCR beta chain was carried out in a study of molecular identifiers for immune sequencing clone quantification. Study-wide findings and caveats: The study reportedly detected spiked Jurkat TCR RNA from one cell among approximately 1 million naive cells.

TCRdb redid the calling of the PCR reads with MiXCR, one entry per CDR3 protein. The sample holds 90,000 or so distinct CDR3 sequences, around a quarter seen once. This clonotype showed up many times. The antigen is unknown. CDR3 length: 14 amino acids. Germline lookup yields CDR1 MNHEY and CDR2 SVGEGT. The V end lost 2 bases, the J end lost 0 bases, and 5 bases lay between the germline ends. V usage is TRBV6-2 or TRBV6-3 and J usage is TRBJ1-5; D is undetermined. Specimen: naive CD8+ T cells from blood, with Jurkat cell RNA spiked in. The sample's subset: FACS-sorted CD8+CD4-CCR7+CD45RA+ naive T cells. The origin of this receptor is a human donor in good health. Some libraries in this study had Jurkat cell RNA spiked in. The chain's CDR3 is CASSYIGSNQPQHF. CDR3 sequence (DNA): TGTGCCAGCAGTTACATTGGTAGCAATCAGCCCCAGCATTTT.